This passage covers 30 T cell receptor beta chains from one sample sequenced in a study of regulatory T cells in long-lasting Graves disease. Time point of the sample: newly diagnosed GD, antithyroid drugs for less than 3 months. There was RNA extracted from PBMCs, and the TCR library was made from it. Arm-PCR of CDR3 regions and iRepertoire HTBI primers were used to build TCR beta libraries. MiXCR, run by TCRdb on the multiplex PCR reads, gives a single entry per CDR3 protein. The sample yields more than 450,000 distinct CDR3 sequences, 12% seen once. The same data also contributed to another study, on T cells in Graves' hyperthyroidism and ophthalmopathy.

Here the sequenced sample was peripheral blood mononuclear cells (PBMCs), taken at new diagnosis, from a patient treated with antithyroid drugs. Every receptor here comes from a young woman with Graves disease.

The sample holds many counts of this clonotype. The rearrangement links TRBV6-2 or TRBV6-3 to TRBJ2-1; 12 positions match TRBD2. Germline CDR1 is MNHEY and CDR2 is SVGEGT. The CDR3 extends over 16 amino acids. Trimming cost V 8 bases and J 5 bases; bases outside gene matches: 10. CDR3 sequence (DNA): TGTGCCAGCGGACTAGCGGGACTGAGGGCGGACAATGAGCAGTTCTTC. Translation: CASGLAGLRADNEQFF.

The table lists this clonotype with many counts. J is TRBJ1-5 and V is TRBV20-1; perhaps TRBD1 as D (5 bases). V was cut by 5 bases and J by 3 bases, with 14 bases left in between. CDR3 size: 14 residues. In germline, CDR1 is DFQATT, CDR2 SNEGSKA (reference sequence). The CDR3 protein is CSARREGFNQPQHF. The CDR3 DNA reads as TGCAGTGCTCGACGAGAGGGGTTCAATCAGCCCCAGCATTTT.

This clonotype was observed a few times. The chain recombines TRBV5-1 with TRBJ2-7; 7 nucleotides match TRBD1. This CDR3 is 15 amino acids long. CDR1 is SGHRS, CDR2 YFSETQ, per germline. V shed 4 bases and J 4 bases; nucleotides not matched to a gene: 11. CDR3 loop: CASSPAPGTVYEQYF. The CDR3 DNA reads as TGCGCCAGCAGCCCCGCTCCCGGGACAGTGTACGAGCAGTACTTC.

This clonotype was recorded at least ten times. J is TRBJ2-5 and V is TRBV11-2; 10 nucleotides line up with TRBD1. V lost 6 bases to trimming and J lost 6 bases; unmatched junction nucleotides: 4. The CDR3 runs 13 residues. Germline V CDR1 and CDR2: SGHAT, FQNNGV. Written as DNA, the CDR3 is TGTGCCAGCAGTCGGGGACAGGGGAAGACCCAGTACTTC. Protein product: CASSRGQGKTQYF.

This clonotype was observed many times. The chain uses TRBV29-1 and TRBJ2-3; 14 nucleotides agree with TRBD2. Germline V gene sequence: CDR1 SQVTM, CDR2 ANQGSEA. The CDR3 loop spans 14 amino acids. V dropped 4 bases and J dropped 6; count of bases not matched to a gene: 3. CDR3 amino acids: CSVVGTSGSDTQYF. The CDR3 DNA reads TGCAGCGTTGTTGGGACTAGCGGGAGTGATACGCAGTATTTT.

There are many counts of this clonotype. The gene calls are TRBV14 and TRBJ2-1, with D possibly matching TRBD2 (6 bases). Trimming left V 4 bases short and J 2 bases short, with 24 bases between. The CDR3 has 19 residues. The germline CDR1 and CDR2 sequences are SGHDN and FVKESK. DNA for the CDR3: TGTGCCAGCAGCCTCAAACCCCTCGGGGGTAGCGGTACCTACAATGAGCAGTTCTTC. This sequence encodes CASSLKPLGGSGTYNEQFF.

This clonotype occurred many times. The genes are TRBV4-1 and TRBJ2-5; either TRBD1 or TRBD2 may supply D (5 bases each). V lost 5 bases to trimming and J lost 6 bases, with 13 bases between them. Germline CDR1 and CDR2: MGHRA and YSYEKL. This CDR3 spans 13 amino acids. CDR3 sequence: CASSAPGRKTQYF. The DNA of the CDR3 is TGCGCCAGCAGCGCTCCGGGGCGGAAGACCCAGTACTTC.

This clonotype appeared a few times. The chain joins TRBV27 to TRBJ2-5; the D gene is possibly TRBD2 (6 bases). Looked up from germline, CDR1 is MNHEY and CDR2 is SMNVEV (reference sequence). Trimming took 1 base from V and 2 from J, leaving 8 bases between them. The CDR3 loop spans 14 amino acids. The CDR3 loop is CASSLFGGQETQYF. The CDR3 nucleotides are TGTGCCAGCAGTTTATTTGGGGGGCAAGAGACCCAGTACTTC.

This clonotype was counted many times. This chain connects TRBV7-6 to TRBJ2-1; TRBD2 agrees at 14 bases. Germline lookup yields CDR1 SGHVS and CDR2 FNYEAQ. The CDR3 loop spans 16 amino acids. The ends lost 5 bases at V and 10 bases at J; junction bases unmatched: 10. CDR3 protein: CASSAGTSGSLEEQFF. The CDR3 DNA is TGTGCCAGCAGCGCCGGGACTAGCGGGAGTCTGGAGGAGCAGTTCTTC.

In this sample, this clonotype turned up many times. The rearrangement links TRBV6-2 or TRBV6-3 to TRBJ2-1; no reliable D call. Germline CDR1 MNHEY, CDR2 SVGEGT. Deletions cut 2 bases from V and 4 bases from J, with 18 bases between. CDR3 length equals 17 residues. The chain's CDR3 is CASSYDGFTTLYNEQFF. In DNA form, the CDR3 reads TGTGCCAGCAGTTACGACGGATTCACAACTTTATACAATGAGCAGTTCTTC.

This clonotype was detected many times. The rearrangement uses TRBV28 and TRBJ2-1; unclear D gene. This CDR3 comprises 11 residues. Trimming shortened V by 8 bases and J by 6 bases, and 8 bases separated the two germline ends. Germline V gene lookup returns CDR1 MDHEN and CDR2 SYDVKM. The CDR3 spells CASAGINEQFF. CDR3 nucleotide sequence: TGTGCCAGCGCCGGTATCAATGAGCAGTTCTTC.

The table lists this clonotype with many counts. The V gene is TRBV10-3, the J gene TRBJ2-7; D call uncertain. CDR3 length: 13 amino acids. The V and J ends lost 6 bases and 2 bases respectively, with 11 bases between them. The germline CDR1 and CDR2 sequences are ENHRY and SYGVKD. The CDR3 is CAISLARTYEQYF. In nucleotides, the CDR3 is TGTGCCATCAGCCTCGCACGAACCTACGAGCAGTACTTC.

This clonotype has at least ten counts. The chain has TRBV7-2 and TRBJ2-5, with D possibly being TRBD1 or TRBD2 (5 bases each). Between the trimmed V and J ends, which lost 4 bases and 4 bases, there was a span of 16 bases. CDR1 and CDR2 from the germline V gene are SGHTA and FQGNSA. The CDR3 has 15 amino acids. The DNA for the CDR3 is TGTGCCAGCAGCTCCATGCCCGGGACCAGAGAGACCCAGTACTTC. It codes for CASSSMPGTRETQYF. Variable domain in full (rest from reference TRBV7-2 and TRBJ2-5): GAGVSQSPSNKVTEKGKDVELRCDPISGHTALYWYRQSLGQGLEFLIYFQGNSAPDKSGLPSDRFSAERTGGSVSTLTIQRTQQEDSAVYLCASSSMPGTRETQYFGPGTRLLVL.

This clonotype has at least ten counts. The chain uses TRBV24-1 and TRBJ2-5, with D perhaps matching TRBD2 (5 bases). Germline CDR1 and CDR2: KGHDR and SFDVKD. The CDR3 is 15 amino acids. V was clipped by 2 bases and J by 2 bases, with 11 bases between them. The CDR3 DNA follows: TGTGCCACCAGTGATTCCGGGGTCAGTCAAGAGACCCAGTACTTC. Its translation: CATSDSGVSQETQYF.

This rearrangement joins TRBV20-1 to TRBJ1-1; 7 bases align to TRBD1. Germline V gene lookup returns CDR1 DFQATT and CDR2 SNEGSKA (reference sequence). The V segment lost 3 bases and the J segment 6 bases; nucleotides outside the gene matches: 7. CDR3 size: 13 residues. CDR3 residues: CSARKGAVAEAFF. The CDR3 coding sequence is TGCAGTGCTAGGAAGGGGGCCGTAGCTGAAGCTTTCTTT.

This chain connects TRBV20-1 to TRBJ2-1, with 7 bases aligning to TRBD2. The germline CDR1 and CDR2 sequences are DFQATT and SNEGSKA (reference sequence). Trimming took 0 bases from V and 3 from J; bases not matched to a gene: 2. The CDR3 is made up of 14 amino acids. The CDR3 nucleotides read TGCAGTGCTAGAGACGGCGGGAGCTACAATGAGCAGTTCTTC. Its protein is CSARDGGSYNEQFF.

The table lists this clonotype with many counts. The CDR3 reads CASSSVGNYGYTF. CDR3 coding DNA: TGCGCCAGCAGCTCCGTGGGGAACTATGGCTACACCTTC. This chain uses TRBV4-1 with TRBJ1-2; D call uncertain. V lost 5 bases to trimming and J lost 2 bases, with 9 bases between them. CDR3 length: 13 amino acids. Looked up from germline, CDR1 is MGHRA and CDR2 is YSYEKL.

This clonotype was counted at least ten times. The chain employs TRBV5-4 and TRBJ2-5, with TRBD1 matching 10 bases. Germline V gene lookup returns CDR1 SGHNT and CDR2 YYREEE (reference sequence). This CDR3 contains 15 residues. The V segment lost 4 bases and the J segment 5 bases; nucleotides outside the gene matches: 8. CDR3 region: CASSPDRGPRETQYF. Here the CDR3 DNA reads TGTGCCAGCAGCCCAGACAGGGGGCCGAGGGAGACCCAGTACTTC.

The J gene is TRBJ2-7, the V gene TRBV15; either TRBD1 or TRBD2 may fit D (7 bases each). This CDR3 has 15 amino acids. The germline CDR1 and CDR2 sequences are LNHNV and YYDKDF (reference sequence). The V gene lost 0 bases and the J gene lost 8 bases, with 17 bases spanning the gap. CDR3 bases: TGTGCCACCAGCAGAGACAGGGGGGGGTATGACAAGCAGTACTTC. It encodes CATSRDRGGYDKQYF.

V is TRBV27 and J is TRBJ2-6; possible D gene TRBD2, 5 bases. Germline CDR1 reads MNHEY; CDR2 reads SMNVEV (reference sequence). The V end lost 4 bases, the J end lost 2 bases, and 6 bases lay between the germline ends. CDR3 size: 14 residues. The DNA of the CDR3 is TGTGCCAGCAGTTACGGGGCTGGGGCCAACGTCCTGACTTTC. It translates to CASSYGAGANVLTF.

The chain links TRBV2 to TRBJ1-2; 8 positions match TRBD1. The germline gives CDR1 SNHLY, CDR2 FYNNEI. Germline trimming cut 3 bases from V and 8 bases from J; bases unmatched to any gene: 11. The CDR3 contains 15 residues. This CDR3 is CASSDGGQGVDGYTF. DNA of the CDR3: TGTGCCAGCAGTGACGGTGGACAGGGCGTAGACGGCTACACCTTC.

This clonotype was detected only once. This chain uses TRBV7-2 with TRBJ2-5; TRBD1 aligns across 7 bases. This CDR3 has 14 residues. V trimming: 5 bases; J trimming: 2 bases; junction bases outside the gene matches: 5. CDR1 and CDR2 (germline): SGHTA, FQGNSA. The CDR3 is CASSQWGQQETQYF. CDR3 DNA sequence: TGTGCCAGCAGCCAATGGGGACAGCAAGAGACCCAGTACTTC.

The chain has TRBV5-6 and TRBJ1-4; possibly TRBD1 for D (5 bases). Trimming pared 0 bases from V and 7 bases from J, leaving 10 bases between. CDR1 is SGHDT, CDR2 YYEEEE, per germline. The CDR3 loop spans 14 amino acids. The CDR3 region has the DNA TGTGCCAGCAGCTTGGGGACCGGGACTGAAAAACTGTTTTTT. It encodes CASSLGTGTEKLFF.

The CDR3 bases are TGTGCCAGCTCACGGGGGACAGATCAGTACTTC. Residues: CASSRGTDQYF. The chain carries TRBV18 and TRBJ2-4; TRBD1 aligns across 7 bases. Germline CDR1 KGHSH, CDR2 LQKENI. The CDR3 runs to 11 residues. V was pared by 4 bases and J by 12 bases, with 3 bases of the junction left unmatched.

In its sample, this clonotype was seen many times. This sequence joins TRBV11-1 and TRBJ1-2; D is undetermined. Between the trimmed V and J ends, which lost 3 bases and 12 bases, there was a span of 11 bases. Germline lookup yields CDR1 SGHAT and CDR2 FQDESV (reference sequence). There are 11 residues in the CDR3. CDR3 in DNA: TGTGCCAGCAGCTTCGGAGGAGGAGACACCTTC. Translated, it gives CASSFGGGDTF.

This clonotype was seen ten or more times. The chain recombines TRBV11-2 with TRBJ2-5; D might be TRBD1 or TRBD2, each matching 6 bases. Per germline, CDR1 SGHAT and CDR2 FQNNGV. Between the trimmed V and J ends, which lost 6 bases and 2 bases, there was a span of 22 bases. This CDR3 has 17 amino acids. CDR3 protein: CASSRAGHTTKQETQYF. DNA of the CDR3: TGTGCCAGCAGTCGTGCGGGACACACAACTAAACAAGAGACCCAGTACTTC.

This clonotype was counted many times. The V gene is TRBV18, the J gene TRBJ2-7; D gene ambiguous. The CDR3 spans 16 residues. Germline assignment: CDR1 KGHSH and CDR2 LQKENI. Trimming left V 3 bases short and J 7 bases short, with 22 bases between. CDR3 sequence (DNA): TGTGCCAGCTCACCTTCGGGTACTCAACCGGCGCCGGAGCAGTACTTC. Translation gives CASSPSGTQPAPEQYF.

This chain connects TRBV19 to TRBJ1-5, with TRBD1 identical over 9 bases. The CDR3 is 14 amino acids. With V trimmed by 6 bases and J by 4 bases, 4 bases remained unmatched. Germline CDR1 is LNHDA and CDR2 is SQIVND (reference sequence). Here the CDR3 DNA reads TGTGCCAGTAGGATACAGGGGGCGAATCAGCCCCAGCATTTT. Its translation is CASRIQGANQPQHF.

Of note for this clonotype: A single base separates this from a much larger clone, so it may be a read error. V and J are TRBV12-3 or TRBV12-4 and TRBJ1-3, with no clear D. V was cut by 4 bases and J by 1 base, with 11 bases left in between. The CDR3 totals 15 residues. CDR3 region: CASSSFGGSGNTIYF. CDR3 nucleotide sequence: TGTGCCAGCAGTTCATTCGGCGGTTCTGGAAACACCATATATTTT.

This clonotype was seen repeatedly, ten times or more. The J gene is TRBJ2-7, the V gene TRBV6-1; tentatively, D is TRBD1 (6 bases). This CDR3 has 14 amino acids. The V gene lost 6 bases and the J gene lost 2 bases, with 14 bases spanning the gap. Germline CDR1 and CDR2: MNHNS and SASEGT. CDR3 sequence (DNA): TGTGCCAGCAGCAGACAGGCTCAGACCTACGAGCAGTACTTC. It encodes CASSRQAQTYEQYF.